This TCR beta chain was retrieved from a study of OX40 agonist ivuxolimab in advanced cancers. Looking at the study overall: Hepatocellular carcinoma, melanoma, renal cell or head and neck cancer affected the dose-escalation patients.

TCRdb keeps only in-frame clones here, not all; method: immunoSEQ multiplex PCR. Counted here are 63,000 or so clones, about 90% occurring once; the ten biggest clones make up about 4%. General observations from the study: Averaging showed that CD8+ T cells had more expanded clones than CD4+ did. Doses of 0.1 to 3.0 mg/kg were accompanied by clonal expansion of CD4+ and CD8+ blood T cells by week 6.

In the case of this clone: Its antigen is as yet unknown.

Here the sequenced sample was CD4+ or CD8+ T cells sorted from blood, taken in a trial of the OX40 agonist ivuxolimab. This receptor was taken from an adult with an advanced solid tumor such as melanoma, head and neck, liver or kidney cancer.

CDR3 DNA sequence: TGTGCCAGCACCGAGGCAGGGAGGGTCCAAGAGACCCAGTACTTC. Translating it yields CASTEAGRVQETQYF. The J gene is TRBJ2-5, the V gene TRBV6-5; 7 positions match TRBD2. Per the germline V gene, CDR1 is MNHEY and CDR2 is SVGAGI. Trimming at V came to 7 bases and at J to 1 base, leaving 9 bases not matched to a gene. The length of the CDR3 is 15 residues.